Shown below are 25 T cell receptor beta chains from a single sample sequenced in a study of CD8+ T cells in alopecia areata. After isolation, RNA underwent reverse transcription to generate cDNA as the sequencing template. Sequencing was performed with immunoSEQ multiplex PCR; in TCRdb, only in-frame clones are kept and a portion is missing. The sample holds 120,000 or so clones; around 50% are singletons and the top ten take about 10%. The material sequenced was NKG2D-low CD8+ T cells sorted from blood. These receptors were taken from a human donor with alopecia areata.

The chain employs TRBV9 and TRBJ2-1, with 13 bases identical to TRBD2. The CDR3 loop spans 18 amino acids. CDR1 and CDR2 from the germline V gene are SGDLS and YYNGEE. The junction had 7 bases not matched to a gene; V was cut back by 4 bases and J by 0 bases. For the CDR3, the DNA is TGTGCCAGCAGCATTACTAGCGGGAGGGTAAGCTCCTACAATGAGCAGTTCTTC. Translated: CASSITSGRVSSYNEQFF.

The chain combines TRBV9 with TRBJ2-1; D might be TRBD1 (6 bases). The CDR3 spans 15 residues. V shed 0 bases and J shed 7 bases, with 14 bases lying between them. Germline loops: CDR1 SGDLS, CDR2 YYNGEE. CDR3 bases: TGTGCCAGCAGCGTAGGAGGGGACATTCCGAATGAGCAGTTCTTC. This sequence encodes CASSVGGDIPNEQFF.

The table lists this clone with a few counts. The chain couples TRBV14 to TRBJ2-3; 10 nucleotides line up with TRBD2. CDR1 SGHDN and CDR2 FVKESK come from the germline V gene. V lost 3 bases, J lost 6 bases, and 9 bases stayed unmatched. This CDR3 has 16 amino acids. CDR3 sequence (DNA): TGTGCCAGCAGCCATATTGATGGACTAGCGGCGGATACGCAGTATTTT. Translated: CASSHIDGLAADTQYF.

This clone has more than one count but fewer than ten. This chain links TRBV29-1 with TRBJ2-3, with 9 nucleotides matching TRBD2. The CDR3 has 13 amino acids. V shed 6 bases, J shed 5 bases, and the junction held 6 bases outside the gene matches. From germline, CDR1 is SQVTM and CDR2 ANQGSEA. CDR3 sequence reads: CSVVAGVGDTQYF. CDR3 DNA sequence: TGCAGCGTCGTAGCGGGAGTCGGAGATACGCAGTATTTT.

The genes are TRBV13 and TRBJ1-5, with 8 nucleotides matching TRBD1. In germline, CDR1 is PRHDT, CDR2 FYEKMQ (reference sequence). CDR3 size: 15 residues. The ends lost 3 bases at V and 1 base at J; junction bases unmatched: 2. The CDR3 region is CASSFGQGSNQPQHF. The CDR3 DNA reads TGTGCCAGCAGCTTTGGACAGGGCAGCAATCAGCCCCAGCATTTT.

The rearrangement links TRBV13 to TRBJ2-7; tentatively, D is TRBD2 (6 bases). The CDR3 spans 14 residues. The germline V gene has CDR1 PRHDT and CDR2 FYEKMQ (reference sequence). The V gene lost 3 bases and the J gene lost 3 bases, with 12 bases spanning the gap. The CDR3 is CASSFSGSNYEQYF. In DNA form, the CDR3 reads TGTGCCAGCAGCTTTTCCGGGAGCAACTACGAGCAGTACTTC. The full variable domain, completed using reference TRBV13 and TRBJ2-7, is AAGVIQSPRHLIKEKRETATLKCYPIPRHDTVYWYQQGPGQDPQFLISFYEKMQSDKGSIPDRFSAQQFSDYHSELNMSSLELGDSALYFCASSFSGSNYEQYFGPGTRLTVT.

The chain recombines TRBV9 with TRBJ1-1; D is perhaps TRBD1 (5 bases). The CDR3 has 11 amino acids. Germline V CDR1 and CDR2: SGDLS, YYNGEE. V lost 7 bases and J lost 4, with 8 bases in between. The CDR3: CASVQGTEAFF. The CDR3 nucleotides read TGTGCCAGCGTCCAGGGCACTGAAGCTTTCTTT.

This clone showed up just a few times. The chain is built from TRBV29-1 and TRBJ1-2; no clear D gene. The CDR3 totals 11 residues. Germline V lookup: CDR1 SQVTM, CDR2 ANQGSEA. The germline V and J ends were trimmed by 2 bases and 3 bases, with 4 bases remaining between them. This chain's CDR3 is CSVESDYGYTF. The CDR3, as DNA: TGCAGCGTTGAAAGTGACTATGGCTACACCTTC.

This clone occurred a few times. The CDR3, as DNA: TGCAGCGTGCCAGGCGGGAGCACCGGGGAGCTGTTTTTT. Translating it yields CSVPGGSTGELFF. The chain employs TRBV29-1 and TRBJ2-2, with 7 bases identical to TRBD2. Germline loops: CDR1 SQVTM, CDR2 ANQGSEA. The CDR3 is made up of 13 amino acids. Unmatched junction bases numbered 5, after V lost 6 bases and J lost 4 bases.

The V call is TRBV29-1, the J call TRBJ2-7, with 8 nucleotides matching TRBD2. The V gene's germline CDR1 is SQVTM and CDR2 ANQGSEA. CDR3 length equals 18 residues. V was clipped by 6 bases and J by 1 base; unmatched bases: 20. The CDR3 sequence: CSVPGIVPGGGGSYEQYF. DNA for the CDR3: TGCAGCGTCCCCGGAATCGTGCCCGGGGGCGGGGGGTCCTACGAGCAGTACTTC.

Only a few counts were recorded for this clone. The chain uses TRBV27 and TRBJ2-3, with D maybe TRBD2 (5 bases). This CDR3 region has 16 residues. Germline lookup yields CDR1 MNHEY and CDR2 SMNVEV (reference sequence). V was clipped by 4 bases and J by 8 bases, with 22 bases between them. As DNA, the CDR3 is TGTGCCAGCAGTTCCCTTTTAGCGTCCGGGTCTATTACGCAGTATTTT. Translating it yields CASSSLLASGSITQYF.

The chain links TRBV29-1 to TRBJ2-7; a weak D match, TRBD2 (5 bases). CDR1 SQVTM and CDR2 ANQGSEA come from the germline V gene. CDR3 length equals 11 residues. Trimming pared 5 bases from V and 5 bases from J, leaving 10 bases between. In nucleotides, the CDR3 is TGCAGCGTTATGGGAGAGGACGAGCAGTACTTC. Encoded protein: CSVMGEDEQYF.

The chain joins TRBV29-1 to TRBJ1-1; TRBD1 agrees at 9 bases. The V gene's germline CDR1 is SQVTM and CDR2 ANQGSEA. This CDR3 spans 14 amino acids. With V trimmed by 3 bases and J by 5 bases, 7 bases remained unmatched. DNA of the CDR3: TGCAGCGTTGAGGGAACAGGGGGCAGAACTGAAGCTTTCTTT. It encodes CSVEGTGGRTEAFF.

The V call is TRBV30, the J call TRBJ2-5, with TRBD1 as a possible D gene (7 bases). Germline V lookup: CDR1 GTSNPN, CDR2 SVGIG (reference sequence). The CDR3 contains 13 residues. V was trimmed by 4 bases and J by 1 base, leaving 10 bases between them. In nucleotides, the CDR3 is TGTGCCTGGATGGAGGGGGCCCAAGAGACCCAGTACTTC. Translating gives CAWMEGAQETQYF.

The chain employs TRBV29-1 and TRBJ2-2; no clear D gene. The CDR3 is 13 residues long. Germline values: CDR1 SQVTM, CDR2 ANQGSEA. V lost 3 bases and J lost 1, with 6 bases in between. CDR3 sequence: CSVEWQNTGELFF. The CDR3, as DNA: TGCAGCGTTGAGTGGCAGAACACCGGGGAGCTGTTTTTT.

This rearrangement joins TRBV6-1 to TRBJ2-1; 11 bases are a match to TRBD2. The CDR3 is made up of 15 amino acids. Trimming removed 4 bases from V and 6 bases from J; junction bases left unmatched: 5. Germline CDR1 MNHNS, CDR2 SASEGT. CDR3 in amino acids: CASSVGTSGFNEQFF. In nucleotides, the CDR3 is TGTGCCAGCAGTGTCGGGACTAGCGGATTCAATGAGCAGTTCTTC.

This chain connects TRBV10-2 to TRBJ2-1, with 7 bases fitting TRBD2. This CDR3 is 11 amino acids long. Germline trimming cut 6 bases from V and 10 bases from J; bases unmatched to any gene: 3. Germline V gene sequence: CDR1 WSHSY, CDR2 SAAADI. CDR3 sequence: CASRLASEQFF. CDR3 in DNA: TGCGCCAGCAGACTAGCGTCGGAGCAGTTCTTC.

The CDR3 protein is CASGLAGELFF. DNA of the CDR3: TGTGCTAGTGGTTTGGCCGGGGAGCTGTTTTTT. The chain uses TRBV12-5 and TRBJ2-2; D call uncertain. CDR1 is LGHNT, CDR2 FRNRAP, per germline. The V and J ends lost 1 base and 6 bases respectively, with 0 bases between them. This CDR3 has 11 residues. The full variable domain, in which reference TRBV12-5 and TRBJ2-2 provide the parts outside the CDR3, is DARVTQTPRHKVTEMGQEVTMRCQPILGHNTVFWYRQTMMQGLELLAYFRNRAPLDDSGMPKDRFSAEMPDATLATLKIQPSEPRDSAVYFCASGLAGELFFGEGSRLTVL.

The chain joins TRBV7-9 to TRBJ2-7, with a tentative D call TRBD2 (5 bases). With 1 base removed from V and 4 bases from J, the gap between germline ends came to 8 bases. This CDR3 is built from 13 residues. The germline V gene has CDR1 SEHNR and CDR2 FQNEAQ (reference sequence). The CDR3 bases are TGTGCCAGCAGCTTAGGGACTGTGTACGAGCAGTACTTC. Translating gives CASSLGTVYEQYF.

The genes are TRBV13 and TRBJ2-4; TRBD2 matches at 11 bases. Per the germline V gene, CDR1 is PRHDT and CDR2 is FYEKMQ (reference sequence). The CDR3 contains 15 residues. After removal of 6 bases from V and 8 bases from J, the junction contained 9 bases not matched to a gene. CDR3 in amino acids: CASRSIAGGPDIQYF. CDR3 sequence (DNA): TGTGCCAGCAGGTCAATAGCGGGAGGGCCCGACATTCAGTACTTC. Drawing the rest from reference TRBV13 and TRBJ2-4, the complete variable domain is AAGVIQSPRHLIKEKRETATLKCYPIPRHDTVYWYQQGPGQDPQFLISFYEKMQSDKGSIPDRFSAQQFSDYHSELNMSSLELGDSALYFCASRSIAGGPDIQYFGAGTRLSVL.

This chain links TRBV28 with TRBJ2-7; D ambiguous. CDR3 length: 13 amino acids. With 4 bases removed from V and 5 bases from J, the gap between germline ends came to 12 bases. Germline assignment: CDR1 MDHEN and CDR2 SYDVKM. CDR3 sequence reads: CASSSPDGNEQYF. The DNA of the CDR3 is TGTGCCAGCAGTTCCCCCGACGGCAACGAGCAGTACTTC.

The chain has TRBV6-1 and TRBJ2-5; 7 bases match TRBD2. The CDR3 has 15 residues. With V trimmed by 0 bases and J by 2 bases, 3 bases remained unmatched. Germline values: CDR1 MNHNS, CDR2 SASEGT. CDR3 residues: CASSEAQGGQETQYF. In nucleotides, the CDR3 is TGTGCCAGCAGTGAAGCGCAGGGAGGGCAAGAGACCCAGTACTTC.

V gene TRBV14 combines with J gene TRBJ2-2; TRBD1 aligns across 7 bases. This CDR3 spans 18 amino acids. Germline CDR1 and CDR2: SGHDN and FVKESK. The V segment lost 1 base and the J segment 4 bases; nucleotides outside the gene matches: 12. CDR3 in DNA: TGTGCCAGCAGCCAAGTAGTAGGCCGGGACAGAATCACCGGGGAGCTGTTTTTT. It specifies CASSQVVGRDRITGELFF. The variable domain in full, completed from reference TRBV14 and TRBJ2-2, reads EAGVTQFPSHSVIEKGQTVTLRCDPISGHDNLYWYRRVMGKEIKFLLHFVKESKQDESGMPNNRFLAERTGGTYSTLKVQPAELEDSGVYFCASSQVVGRDRITGELFFGEGSRLTVL.

The sample holds a few counts of this clone. The same CDR3 also results from other DNA sequences found in this sample. The genes are TRBV28 and TRBJ2-2; no clear D gene. Between the trimmed V and J ends, which lost 6 bases and 2 bases, there was a span of 1 base. Germline CDR1 is MDHEN and CDR2 is SYDVKM. The CDR3 is 11 residues long. CDR3 in DNA: TGTGCCAGCAGAAACACCGGGGAGCTGTTTTTT. Its protein is CASRNTGELFF.

V is TRBV4-3 and J is TRBJ2-2; TRBD2 might be the D (5 bases). CDR3 size: 16 residues. Germline V gene sequence: CDR1 LGHNA, CDR2 YSLEER. Trimming pared 1 base from V and 7 bases from J, leaving 16 bases between. CDR3: CASSQGSERAVGELFF. The CDR3 DNA reads TGCGCCAGCAGCCAAGGGAGCGAGAGGGCCGTCGGGGAGCTGTTTTTT.